The clone carrying this T cell receptor beta chain showed up many times. Antigen unknown. The record originates from a study of CD8 T cells in ankylosing spondylitis. Study-level points and caveats: Blood from ankylosing spondylitis patients appeared to carry a characteristic roughly 8-variant TCR beta motif. Within matched ankylosing spondylitis synovial fluid, disease-linked clones were reportedly significantly enriched.

From germline, CDR1 is SQVTM and CDR2 ANQGSEA. The V gene lost 5 bases and the J gene lost 5 bases, with 11 bases spanning the gap. The CDR3 has 12 amino acids. Quantitative 5'-RACE was performed with molecular barcodes, and it yielded the TCR beta libraries. TCRdb fed the 5' RACE reads into MiXCR, producing one record per CDR3 protein. This repertoire shows fewer than 350,000 distinct CDR3 sequences, around 10% found once; its top ten account for around 8.4%. The TCR originated in a female donor with ankylosing spondylitis or in good health (not recorded which). This chain joins TRBV29-1 and TRBJ2-3; TRBD2 might be the D (7 bases). Sequenced input: blood, either unsorted or a sorted T cell fraction (not recorded which). The CDR3 nucleotides are TGCAGCGTTAACAGGGAGGGAGATACGCAGTATTTT. It is translated as CSVNREGDTQYF.